This section outlines one T cell receptor beta chain sequence together with its context. Its antigen is still unknown. Healthy donors had no documented immune events, such as infections, while sampled. This sample was taken from a study of identifying expanded T cells in peripheral blood. Per germline, CDR1 MNHEY and CDR2 SMNVEV (reference sequence). V was pared by 2 bases and J by 7 bases, with 4 bases of the junction left unmatched. This CDR3 has 15 amino acids. General study findings and limits: Differentially abundant clones: about 1.2 between replicates, 15 to 17 at two to three weeks, roughly 18 at four. Clone count variance between roughly two-week samples rose with total template count.

Assay: immunoSEQ multiplex PCR; the TCRdb copy retains only in-frame clones and omits some. Here the sample spans approximately 120,000 clones, about 85% being singletons. Sequences were obtained from blood. The sequence was obtained from a person between 18 and 70 years old in good health. V gene TRBV27 combines with J gene TRBJ2-1; TRBD2 matches 11 bases. In DNA, the CDR3 is TGTGCCAGCAGTTTAATTAGCGGGGGGGAAAATGAGCAGTTCTTC. Amino acids: CASSLISGGENEQFF.